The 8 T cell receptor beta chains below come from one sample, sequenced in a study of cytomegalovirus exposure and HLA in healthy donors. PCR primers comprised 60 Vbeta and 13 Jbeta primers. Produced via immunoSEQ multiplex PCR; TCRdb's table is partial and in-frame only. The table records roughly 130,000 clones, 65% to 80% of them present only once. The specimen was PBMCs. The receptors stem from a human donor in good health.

The CDR3: CSVGRGMGEQYF. DNA for the CDR3: TGCAGCGTGGGCAGGGGGATGGGGGAGCAGTACTTC. The gene calls are TRBV29-1 and TRBJ2-5, with TRBD1 identical over 7 bases. Losses at the gene ends were 6 bases for V and 11 bases for J; bases not matched to a gene: 12. CDR1 and CDR2 (germline): SQVTM, ANQGSEA. The length of the CDR3 is 12 residues.

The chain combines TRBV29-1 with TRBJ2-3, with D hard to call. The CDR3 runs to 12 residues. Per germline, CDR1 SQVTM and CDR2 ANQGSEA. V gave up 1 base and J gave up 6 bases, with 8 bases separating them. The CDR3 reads CSVEVEADTQYF. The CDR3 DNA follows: TGCAGCGTTGAAGTAGAGGCGGATACGCAGTATTTT.

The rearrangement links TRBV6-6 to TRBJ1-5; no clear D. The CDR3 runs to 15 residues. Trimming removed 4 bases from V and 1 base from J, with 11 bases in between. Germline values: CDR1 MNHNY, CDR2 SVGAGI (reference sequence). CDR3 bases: TGTGCCAGCAGTTCTTTCGTAATAAGCAATCAGCCCCAGCATTTT. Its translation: CASSSFVISNQPQHF.

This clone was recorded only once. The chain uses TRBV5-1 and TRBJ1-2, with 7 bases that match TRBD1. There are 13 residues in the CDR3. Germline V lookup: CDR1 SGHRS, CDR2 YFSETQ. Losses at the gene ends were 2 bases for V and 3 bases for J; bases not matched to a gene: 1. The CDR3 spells CASSLGTDYGYTF. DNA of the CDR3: TGCGCCAGCAGCTTAGGGACAGACTATGGCTACACCTTC.

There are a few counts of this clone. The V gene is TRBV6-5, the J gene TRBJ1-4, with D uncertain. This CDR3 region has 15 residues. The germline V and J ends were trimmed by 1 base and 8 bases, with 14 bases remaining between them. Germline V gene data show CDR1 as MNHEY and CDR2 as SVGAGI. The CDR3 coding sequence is TGTGCCAGCAGTTACTTAGCCGAGAGAGGGGAAAAACTGTTTTTT. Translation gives CASSYLAERGEKLFF.

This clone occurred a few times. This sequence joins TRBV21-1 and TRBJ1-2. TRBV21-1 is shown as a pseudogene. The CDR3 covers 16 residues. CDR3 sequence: CASGAVGGPRNYGYTF. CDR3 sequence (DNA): TGTGCCAGCGGGGCCGTGGGGGGGCCAAGAAACTATGGCTACACCTTC.

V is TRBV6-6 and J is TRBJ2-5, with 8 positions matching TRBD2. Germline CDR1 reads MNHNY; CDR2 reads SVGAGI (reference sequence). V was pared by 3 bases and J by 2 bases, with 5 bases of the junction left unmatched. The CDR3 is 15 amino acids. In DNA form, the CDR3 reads TGTGCCAGCAGTTATAATCGGGGGGGACAAGAGACCCAGTACTTC. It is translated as CASSYNRGGQETQYF.

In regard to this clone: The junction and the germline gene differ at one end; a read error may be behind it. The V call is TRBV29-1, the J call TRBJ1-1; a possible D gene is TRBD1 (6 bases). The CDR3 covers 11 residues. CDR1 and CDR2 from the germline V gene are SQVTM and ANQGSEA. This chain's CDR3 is CSVRGDTEAFF. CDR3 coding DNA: TGCAGCGTACGAGGGGACACTGAGGCTTTCTTT.